This T cell receptor beta chain was identified in a study of blood T cell repertoires in COVID-19. For the study at large: Samples representing acute and convalescent COVID-19 were sourced from the United States, Italy and Spain. T cells, B-cell-depleted T cells, or PBMCs provided the cDNA or gDNA that served as material.

Germline-derived CDR1 and CDR2 are SGHNT and YENEEA. This CDR3 region has 15 residues. Trimming removed 5 bases from V and 5 bases from J; junction bases left unmatched: 7. Using immunoSEQ multiplex PCR, the repertoire was profiled, and TCRdb retains in-frame clones only, with some absent. The table has over 200,000 clones, 80% to 90% seen once. The gene calls are TRBV11-3 and TRBJ1-2; 11 positions agree with TRBD1. The receptor's source is a man aged 35 to 55 with active or convalescent COVID-19. The specimen sequenced was peripheral blood. CDR3 in DNA: TGTGCCAGCAGCGTCGGACAGGGGGCCTCTTATGGCTACACCTTC. Its protein is CASSVGQGASYGYTF.